The rows below give T cell receptor beta chains drawn from one sample of a study of siplizumab effects on memory and regulatory T cells. Clones were read by immunoSEQ multiplex PCR, and TCRdb kept only the in-frame ones, dropping some. The sample comprises roughly 100,000 clones, about 93% of which are singletons, and around 0.32% rests with the top ten. Sequences were obtained from CD4+ T cells sorted from blood. These receptors originate from a human donor in good health. The CDR3 runs from the conserved cysteine through the conserved F or W. Fields, in order: J gene, clone size, V gene, D gene, CDR3 DNA, CDR3 protein. The D gene is left open where the match is weak. Clone size appears in some rows only: once, few, many, or a class for an expanded clone.

j_gene: TRBJ1-4
abundance: NA
v_gene: TRBV15
d_gene: NA
CDR3nt: TGTGCCACCAGCATCTACGGGGGTCGTGAAAAACTGTTTTTT
CDR3aa: CATSIYGGREKLFF

j_gene: TRBJ1-2
abundance: NA
v_gene: TRBV29-1
d_gene: NA
CDR3nt: TGCAGCGGCCTAACAGGGCTCTATGGCTACACCTTC
CDR3aa: CSGLTGLYGYTF

j_gene: TRBJ2-7
abundance: NA
v_gene: TRBV27
d_gene: NA
CDR3nt: TGTGCCAGCAGTTCCCAACCAACAATACGATACGAGCAGTACTTC
CDR3aa: CASSSQPTIRYEQYF

j_gene: TRBJ2-5
abundance: NA
v_gene: TRBV5-5
d_gene: NA
CDR3nt: TGTGCCAGCAGCTGGACGTTGGAGACCCAGTACTTC
CDR3aa: CASSWTLETQYF

j_gene: TRBJ2-6
abundance: NA
v_gene: TRBV2
d_gene: NA
CDR3nt: TGTGCCAGCAGTCCCGCCCGCTCTGGGGCCAACGTCCTGACTTTC
CDR3aa: CASSPARSGANVLTF

j_gene: TRBJ2-3
abundance: NA
v_gene: TRBV6-5
d_gene: NA
CDR3nt: TGTGCCAGCAGTTTAGGGCCCCTAGGCACAGATACGCAGTATTTT
CDR3aa: CASSLGPLGTDTQYF

j_gene: TRBJ2-1
abundance: NA
v_gene: TRBV19
d_gene: NA
CDR3nt: TGTGCCAGTAGTATAGGCCCCCGGGTTCTCCGCTCCTACAATGAGCAGTTCTTC
CDR3aa: CASSIGPRVLRSYNEQFF

j_gene: TRBJ1-1
abundance: NA
v_gene: TRBV11-2
d_gene: NA
CDR3nt: TGTGCCAGCCACGGGGTGGTTGGGTCCGGCGGGGACACTGAAGCTTTCTTT
CDR3aa: CASHGVVGSGGDTEAFF

j_gene: TRBJ2-1
abundance: NA
v_gene: TRBV9
d_gene: NA
CDR3nt: TGTGCCAGTAGCGTAGTGGGTTGGACCAGTACCAATGAGCAGTTCTTC
CDR3aa: CASSVVGWTSTNEQFF

j_gene: TRBJ1-5
abundance: NA
v_gene: TRBV10-3
d_gene: NA
CDR3nt: TGTGCCACTAAACAGGAAACGAGCAATCAGCCCCAGCATTTT
CDR3aa: CATKQETSNQPQHF

j_gene: TRBJ1-1
abundance: once
v_gene: TRBV7-8
d_gene: NA
CDR3nt: TGTGCCAGCAGCGCCTGGTACATGAACACTGAAGCTTTCTTT
CDR3aa: CASSAWYMNTEAFF

j_gene: TRBJ1-1
abundance: NA
v_gene: TRBV5-1
d_gene: NA
CDR3nt: TGCGCCAGCAGTCTCGGGGCGAACACTGAAGCTTTCTTT
CDR3aa: CASSLGANTEAFF

j_gene: TRBJ1-6
abundance: NA
v_gene: TRBV6-1
d_gene: TRBD1
CDR3nt: TGTGCCAGCAGCGCGGGACAGGGGAATTCACCCCTCCACTTT
CDR3aa: CASSAGQGNSPLHF

j_gene: TRBJ2-7
abundance: NA
v_gene: TRBV5-1
d_gene: TRBD1
CDR3nt: TGCGCCAGCAGCCTCCGGGACAGGGGGCCTGGGTCGGCCGAGCAGTACTTC
CDR3aa: CASSLRDRGPGSAEQYF

j_gene: TRBJ1-1
abundance: NA
v_gene: TRBV7-2
d_gene: NA
CDR3nt: TGTGCCAGCAGCTTATGGGGCATGAACACTGAAGCTTTCTTT
CDR3aa: CASSLWGMNTEAFF

j_gene: TRBJ1-2
abundance: NA
v_gene: TRBV7-9
d_gene: NA
CDR3nt: TGTGCCAGCAGCTTACACTTATCCTATGGCTACACCTTC
CDR3aa: CASSLHLSYGYTF

j_gene: TRBJ2-5
abundance: NA
v_gene: TRBV20-1
d_gene: NA
CDR3nt: TGCAGTGCCCCTAGGATTGAGACCCAGTACTTC
CDR3aa: CSAPRIETQYF

j_gene: TRBJ1-1
abundance: NA
v_gene: TRBV18
d_gene: TRBD1
CDR3nt: TGTGCCAGCTCACTCCTAACAGGGGACACTGAAGCTTTCTTT
CDR3aa: CASSLLTGDTEAFF

j_gene: TRBJ2-3
abundance: NA
v_gene: TRBV5-1
d_gene: NA
CDR3nt: TGCGCCAGCAGCTTGGCGACAGTAGGCCCAGATACGCAGTATTTT
CDR3aa: CASSLATVGPDTQYF

j_gene: TRBJ2-2
abundance: once
v_gene: TRBV7-9
d_gene: NA
CDR3nt: TGTGCCAGCAGCCTCAACAAGATCGCCGCGGGCCTGGCCGGGGAGCTGTTTTTT
CDR3aa: CASSLNKIAAGLAGELFF

j_gene: TRBJ2-7
abundance: NA
v_gene: TRBV11-2
d_gene: TRBD1
CDR3nt: TGTGCCAGCAGCTTATCGACCGGGACAGTGCAGTACTTC
CDR3aa: CASSLSTGTVQYF

j_gene: TRBJ2-3
abundance: NA
v_gene: TRBV7-9
d_gene: TRBD1
CDR3nt: TGTGCCAGCAGAAAAGAGGCCCTGGGACAGGGGACTAGCACAGATACGCAGTATTTT
CDR3aa: CASRKEALGQGTSTDTQYF

j_gene: TRBJ1-1
abundance: NA
v_gene: TRBV18
d_gene: NA
CDR3nt: TGTGCCAGCTCACCCGAGGGGGGGTACACTGAAGCTTTCTTT
CDR3aa: CASSPEGGYTEAFF

j_gene: TRBJ2-7
abundance: NA
v_gene: TRBV7-9
d_gene: TRBD1
CDR3nt: TGTGCCAGCAGCCGACAGGGGACTCTCTCCTACGAGCAGTACTTC
CDR3aa: CASSRQGTLSYEQYF

j_gene: TRBJ2-2
abundance: NA
v_gene: TRBV5-1
d_gene: NA
CDR3nt: TGCGCCAGCAGCTTGGAGGGAAGCCCTGTCAGGGAGCTGTTTTTT
CDR3aa: CASSLEGSPVRELFF

j_gene: TRBJ1-5
abundance: NA
v_gene: TRBV5-1
d_gene: TRBD1
CDR3nt: TGCGCCAGCAGCTTGGGGACAGGGAGGGCGCCCCAGCATTTT
CDR3aa: CASSLGTGRAPQHF

j_gene: TRBJ2-3
abundance: NA
v_gene: TRBV5-4
d_gene: TRBD2
CDR3nt: TGTGCCAGCAGCTCGCGACTAGCGGGGACATCCACAGATACGCAGTATTTT
CDR3aa: CASSSRLAGTSTDTQYF

j_gene: TRBJ1-4
abundance: once
v_gene: TRBV6-1
d_gene: NA
CDR3nt: TGTGCCAGCAGGGACAAGGTTAATGAAAAACTGTTTTTT
CDR3aa: CASRDKVNEKLFF

j_gene: TRBJ1-2
abundance: NA
v_gene: TRBV6-6
d_gene: NA
CDR3nt: TGTGCCAGCAGTTACATCTATGGCTACACAACCTTC
CDR3aa: CASSYIYGYTTF

j_gene: TRBJ2-1
abundance: NA
v_gene: TRBV7-3
d_gene: TRBD2
CDR3nt: TGTGCCAGCAGCTTAAACCCGGGGGGGTCTTCCTACAATGAGCAGTTCTTC
CDR3aa: CASSLNPGGSSYNEQFF

j_gene: TRBJ2-3
abundance: NA
v_gene: TRBV19
d_gene: NA
CDR3nt: TGTGCCAGTAGTATAGGAGAGCGCCCGTTCACAGATACGCAATATTTT
CDR3aa: CASSIGERPFTDTQYF

j_gene: TRBJ2-3
abundance: NA
v_gene: TRBV30
d_gene: TRBD2
CDR3nt: TGTGCCTGGAGTGTACGCGGGAGGGCCCCAGATACGCAGTATTTT
CDR3aa: CAWSVRGRAPDTQYF

j_gene: TRBJ2-7
abundance: NA
v_gene: TRBV10-3
d_gene: TRBD1
CDR3nt: TGTGCCACCCTGGACAGGGGACGAGAGGAGCAGTACTTC
CDR3aa: CATLDRGREEQYF

j_gene: TRBJ1-4
abundance: NA
v_gene: TRBV11-2
d_gene: NA
CDR3nt: TGTGCCAGCAGCTTAGGTAGAGGCCCAGGGTCAACTAATGAAAAACTGTTTTTT
CDR3aa: CASSLGRGPGSTNEKLFF

j_gene: TRBJ1-1
abundance: NA
v_gene: TRBV28
d_gene: NA
CDR3nt: TGTGCCAGCAGTTTAAAGACGGAGGAAGCTTTCTTT
CDR3aa: CASSLKTEEAFF

j_gene: TRBJ2-5
abundance: NA
v_gene: TRBV30
d_gene: NA
CDR3nt: TGTGCCTGGAGCGGAGTTAAAGAGACCCAGTACTTC
CDR3aa: CAWSGVKETQYF

j_gene: TRBJ1-1
abundance: NA
v_gene: TRBV6-9
d_gene: NA
CDR3nt: TGTGCCAGCAGTTATTTATTTAGGCTGAACACTGAAGCTTTCTTT
CDR3aa: CASSYLFRLNTEAFF

j_gene: TRBJ1-2
abundance: NA
v_gene: TRBV19
d_gene: NA
CDR3nt: TGTGCCAGTAGTGTCGGGTACTATGGCTACACCTTC
CDR3aa: CASSVGYYGYTF

j_gene: TRBJ1-5
abundance: medium-sized
v_gene: TRBV6-5
d_gene: TRBD1
CDR3nt: TGTGCCAGCAGTATGTTCAGGGGGAGAAGTCCCCAGCATTTT
CDR3aa: CASSMFRGRSPQHF

j_gene: TRBJ1-1
abundance: NA
v_gene: TRBV7-3
d_gene: NA
CDR3nt: TGTGCCAGCAGCGCCGGACACGTGGGCTACACTGAAGCTTTCTTT
CDR3aa: CASSAGHVGYTEAFF

j_gene: TRBJ1-2
abundance: NA
v_gene: TRBV25-1
d_gene: TRBD1
CDR3nt: TGTGCCAGCAGTGAAGGGGACAGATACTATGGCTACACCTTC
CDR3aa: CASSEGDRYYGYTF

j_gene: TRBJ2-7
abundance: NA
v_gene: TRBV7-2
d_gene: TRBD1
CDR3nt: TGTGCCAGCAGGTACTCCGGGACAGGGGGTTACGAGCAGTACTTC
CDR3aa: CASRYSGTGGYEQYF